Listed here are 14 T cell receptor beta chains from one sample, sequenced in a study of T cell changes during pregnancy in multiple sclerosis. Clones were sequenced by immunoSEQ multiplex PCR, and TCRdb holds only the in-frame ones, with some missing. This table has 85,000 to 130,000 clones, 85% to 95% appearing once. Material: peripheral blood, obtained after pregnancy. Receptors originate from a female donor with multiple sclerosis, enrolled in a pregnancy study.

This chain connects TRBV2 to TRBJ1-5; 7 positions match TRBD1. CDR3 length: 14 amino acids. Germline trimming cut 4 bases from V and 0 bases from J; bases unmatched to any gene: 0. CDR1 and CDR2 from the germline V gene are SNHLY and FYNNEI. The CDR3 spells CASSGQGSNQPQHF. CDR3 nucleotide sequence: TGTGCCAGCAGTGGACAGGGTAGCAATCAGCCCCAGCATTTT.

This clone was seen only once. The J gene is TRBJ2-2, the V gene TRBV30, with 7 bases lining up with TRBD1. The CDR3 is 16 residues long. V lost 3 bases and J lost 3; bases outside the gene matches: 10. Looked up from germline, CDR1 is GTSNPN and CDR2 is SVGIG (reference sequence). CDR3 region: CAWSRRGGWDTGELFF. In DNA form, the CDR3 reads TGTGCCTGGAGCCGGAGAGGGGGCTGGGACACCGGGGAGCTGTTTTTT.

The chain links TRBV5-6 to TRBJ2-5; 7 bases align to TRBD2. The CDR3 length is 16 residues. Germline V gene data show CDR1 as SGHDT and CDR2 as YYEEEE. J was trimmed by 1 base and V by 0 bases; bases with no gene match: 6. The CDR3 nucleotides are TGTGCCAGCAGCTTGGTAGGACTAGGCCCCCAAGAGACCCAGTACTTC. Protein: CASSLVGLGPQETQYF.

The J gene is TRBJ1-2, the V gene TRBV5-4, with TRBD1 matching 7 bases. CDR1 is SGHNT, CDR2 YYREEE, per germline (reference sequence). The CDR3 has 15 amino acids. The trim removed 4 bases at V and 3 bases at J, leaving 9 bases unmatched. The DNA of the CDR3 is TGTGCCAGCAGCCCACCACAGGGGACACACTATGGCTACACCTTC. Amino acid sequence: CASSPPQGTHYGYTF.

The chain couples TRBV6-1 to TRBJ2-7; 8 bases fit TRBD1. Trimming cost V 8 bases and J 0 bases; bases outside gene matches: 6. In germline, CDR1 is MNHNS, CDR2 SASEGT. The CDR3 is 14 amino acids. CDR3 loop: CASQGATVSYEQYF. CDR3 DNA: TGTGCCAGCCAGGGGGCCACGGTCTCCTACGAGCAGTACTTC.

The rearrangement joins TRBV1 to TRBJ2-1; the table gives TRBD2 as D, unverified against the DNA. TRBV1 is assigned pseudogene status. This CDR3 has 18 residues. The CDR3, as DNA: TGCACCAGCAGCCAAGGACTAGCGGGGGGGATTGGTATCCATGAGCAGTTCTTC. This sequence encodes CTSSQGLAGGIGIHEQFF.

The J gene is TRBJ1-1, the V gene TRBV6-1; TRBD1 might be the D (5 bases). The CDR3 runs 13 residues. Germline V gene sequence: CDR1 MNHNS, CDR2 SASEGT. V was trimmed by 3 bases and J by 0 bases, leaving 5 bases between them. CDR3 nucleotides: TGTGCCAGCAGTGACAGGGTGAACACTGAAGCTTTCTTT. The encoded protein is CASSDRVNTEAFF.

This chain joins TRBV7-2 and TRBJ2-1; D ambiguous. CDR1 and CDR2 from the germline V gene are SGHTA and FQGNSA. V was shortened by 2 bases and J by 0 bases, with 8 bases between the two germline ends. There are 15 residues in the CDR3. The CDR3 is CASSLLVISYNEQFF. The DNA of the CDR3 is TGTGCCAGCAGCTTACTTGTAATCTCCTACAATGAGCAGTTCTTC. The full variable domain, rest sourced from reference TRBV7-2 and TRBJ2-1, is GAGVSQSPSNKVTEKGKDVELRCDPISGHTALYWYRQSLGQGLEFLIYFQGNSAPDKSGLPSDRFSAERTGGSVSTLTIQRTQQEDSAVYLCASSLLVISYNEQFFGPGTRLTVL.

The chain combines TRBV2 with TRBJ2-5; 7 bases align to TRBD1. This CDR3 is built from 14 residues. The V segment lost 7 bases and the J segment 4 bases; nucleotides outside the gene matches: 9. The germline gives CDR1 SNHLY, CDR2 FYNNEI. The CDR3 loop is CASTDFRGTETQYF. For the CDR3, the DNA is TGTGCCAGCACTGACTTCAGGGGGACAGAGACCCAGTACTTC. Full variable domain (remainder filled in from reference TRBV2 and TRBJ2-5): EPEVTQTPSHQVTQMGQEVILRCVPISNHLYFYWYRQILGQKVEFLVSFYNNEISEKSEIFDDQFSVERPDGSNFTLKIRSTKLEDSAMYFCASTDFRGTETQYFGPGTRLLVL.

This chain uses TRBV28 with TRBJ2-1; perhaps TRBD1 as D (6 bases). The CDR3 has 16 amino acids. The V gene's germline CDR1 is MDHEN and CDR2 SYDVKM. V was shortened by 3 bases and J by 3 bases, with 15 bases between the two germline ends. CDR3 nucleotide sequence: TGTGCCAGCAGTTTCCCCGACAGGCCTTTCTACAATGAGCAGTTCTTC. Protein sequence: CASSFPDRPFYNEQFF.

CDR3 coding DNA: TGCGCCAGCAGCGCCGGGACAGGGGTTTCACCCCTCCACTTT. It translates to CASSAGTGVSPLHF. The rearrangement uses TRBV5-1 and TRBJ1-6, with 10 bases matching TRBD1. Germline trimming cut 4 bases from V and 9 bases from J; bases unmatched to any gene: 4. CDR3 length: 14 amino acids. Germline CDR1 SGHRS, CDR2 YFSETQ.

V gene TRBV5-1 combines with J gene TRBJ2-3, with 9 bases identical to TRBD1. This CDR3 spans 14 amino acids. V dropped 0 bases and J dropped 13; count of bases not matched to a gene: 9. Germline-derived CDR1 and CDR2 are SGHRS and YFSETQ. The CDR3 sequence: CASSLGQGGGEKYF. DNA for the CDR3: TGCGCCAGCAGCTTGGGACAGGGGGGCGGGGAGAAGTATTTT.

This chain connects TRBV6-1 to TRBJ2-2; 11 bases are shared with TRBD1. V dropped 4 bases and J dropped 5; count of bases not matched to a gene: 6. The CDR3 length is 16 residues. Per the germline V gene, CDR1 is MNHNS and CDR2 is SASEGT. The chain's CDR3 is CASSGGTGGLTGELFF. In DNA, the CDR3 is TGTGCCAGCAGTGGGGGGACAGGGGGGCTGACCGGGGAGCTGTTTTTT.

V gene TRBV4-2 combines with J gene TRBJ1-2; 7 positions match TRBD1. CDR3 length: 17 residues. V lost 3 bases and J lost 1; bases outside the gene matches: 11. Germline assignment: CDR1 LGHNA and CDR2 YNFKEQ. Here the CDR3 DNA reads TGTGCCAGCAGCCAGCTTGGGACAGATTCTTTTAACTATGGCTACACCTTC. This encodes CASSQLGTDSFNYGYTF.